This T cell receptor (beta chain) derives from a study of shared clonotypes between healthy human individuals. Study-wide points: Richness estimates generally favored naive over memory subsets. All-four-donor shared clonotypes had higher generation probabilities than non-shared clonotypes did. The study found 4.5% to 5% of naive CD4 clonotypes shared across a few donors.

CDR1 and CDR2 from the germline V gene are SNHLY and FYNNEI. This CDR3 is built from 12 residues. V dropped 4 bases and J dropped 5 bases, with 8 bases sitting between them. Assay used: immunoSEQ multiplex PCR; TCRdb lists only in-frame clones, some missing. The table shows about 2.4 million clones, with roughly 93% occurring only once. This clone was detected once. Its specificity is not known. This TCR was recovered from a man younger than 30 in good health. Some clones in this sample may be carry-over from other donors' samples. The V call is TRBV2, the J call TRBJ2-5, with D hard to call. Sequenced sample: naive CD4+ T cells from PBMCs. Indicated subset: CD45RA+ positively selected. The CDR3 spells CASSVAEETQYF. The CDR3 region has the DNA TGTGCCAGCAGTGTCGCGGAGGAGACCCAGTACTTC.